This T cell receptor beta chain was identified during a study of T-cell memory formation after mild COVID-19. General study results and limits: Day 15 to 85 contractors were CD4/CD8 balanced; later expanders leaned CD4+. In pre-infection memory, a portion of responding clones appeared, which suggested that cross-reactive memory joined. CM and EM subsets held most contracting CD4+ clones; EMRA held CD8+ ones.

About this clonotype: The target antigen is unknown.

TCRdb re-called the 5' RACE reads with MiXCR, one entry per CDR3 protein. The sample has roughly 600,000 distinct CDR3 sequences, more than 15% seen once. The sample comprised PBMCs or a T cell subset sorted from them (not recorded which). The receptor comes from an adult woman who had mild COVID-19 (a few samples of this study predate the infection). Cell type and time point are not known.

CDR3 coding DNA: TGCAGTGCTAGAGCGATTAGCGGGAGCGAGAATGAGCAGTTCTTC. Protein sequence: CSARAISGSENEQFF. The rearrangement links TRBV20-1 to TRBJ2-1; 9 positions match TRBD2. Germline CDR1 DFQATT, CDR2 SNEGSKA (reference sequence). Trimming at V came to 1 base and at J to 7 bases, leaving 8 bases not matched to a gene. This CDR3 comprises 15 residues.